Given below is one T cell receptor (beta chain) in context. Its antigen is currently unknown. Incorporated into the TCR beta cDNA libraries were unique molecular identifiers, which served to reduce PCR and sequencing biases. Using its own MiXCR run on the PCR reads, TCRdb lists one record per CDR3 protein. The sample has some 450,000 distinct CDR3 sequences, 45% seen once. CDR3 length: 15 amino acids. Per germline, CDR1 LGHNA and CDR2 YNFKEQ. Between the trimmed V and J ends, which lost 0 bases and 9 bases, there was a span of 15 bases. The data derive from a study of post-analysis software for immune sequencing data. Findings and limits, study-wide: Controls' normalized Chao1 diversity significantly exceeded that of multiple sclerosis patients. Pronounced co-clustering by F measure was evident among identically batched samples. The study found TRBV5-6, TRBV5-1 and TRBV20-1 among roughly 5 TRBV segments more frequent in patients than controls.

The receptor was isolated from a girl between 10 and 17 years old with multiple sclerosis. The V and J genes are TRBV4-2 and TRBJ2-1, with D maybe TRBD2 (6 bases). Sequencing was performed on blood. CDR3 sequence (DNA): TGTGCCAGCAGCCAAGACGCGGGGTCAATGCTTGAGCAGTTCTTC. Translation gives CASSQDAGSMLEQFF.